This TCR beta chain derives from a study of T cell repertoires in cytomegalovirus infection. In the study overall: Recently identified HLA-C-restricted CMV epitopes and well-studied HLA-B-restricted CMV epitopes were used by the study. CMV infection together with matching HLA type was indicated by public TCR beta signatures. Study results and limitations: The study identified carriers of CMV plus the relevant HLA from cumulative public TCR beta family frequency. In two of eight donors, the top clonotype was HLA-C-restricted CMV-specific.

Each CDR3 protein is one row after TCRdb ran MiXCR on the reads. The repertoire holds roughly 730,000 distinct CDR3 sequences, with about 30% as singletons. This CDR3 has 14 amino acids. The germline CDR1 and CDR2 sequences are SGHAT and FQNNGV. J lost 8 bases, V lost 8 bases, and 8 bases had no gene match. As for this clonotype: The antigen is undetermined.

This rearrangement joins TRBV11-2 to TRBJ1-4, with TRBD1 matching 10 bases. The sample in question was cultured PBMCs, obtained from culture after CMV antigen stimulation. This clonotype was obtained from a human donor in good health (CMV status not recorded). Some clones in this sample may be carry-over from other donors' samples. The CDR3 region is CASGQTGGAEKLFF. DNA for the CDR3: TGTGCCAGCGGACAGACAGGGGGCGCAGAAAAACTGTTTTTT.